These 9 T cell receptor beta chains were sequenced from one sample in a study of blood T cell repertoires in COVID-19. Profiling relied on immunoSEQ multiplex PCR, and the TCRdb table lists in-frame clones only, not all of them. The sample has roughly 200,000 clones; 65% to 85% are singletons. The sequencing input was peripheral blood. All receptors derive from a man aged 50 to 60 with active or convalescent COVID-19.

This clone has only a few counts. V is TRBV27 and J is TRBJ1-3, with 7 bases matching TRBD1. Trimming at V came to 5 bases and at J to 4 bases, leaving 5 bases not matched to a gene. Germline values: CDR1 MNHEY, CDR2 SMNVEV (reference sequence). The CDR3 covers 14 residues. The CDR3 bases are TGTGCCAGCAGTCCAGGGACAGCCGGAAACACCATATATTTT. This encodes CASSPGTAGNTIYF.

The V and J genes are TRBV2 and TRBJ1-3; TRBD1 might be the D (5 bases). Between the trimmed V and J ends, which lost 1 base and 3 bases, there was a span of 10 bases. The length of the CDR3 is 15 residues. The V gene's germline CDR1 is SNHLY and CDR2 FYNNEI. CDR3 amino acids: CASSEGGQGGNTIYF. The CDR3 DNA reads as TGTGCCAGCAGTGAAGGGGGTCAGGGTGGAAACACCATATATTTT. The variable domain in full, completed from reference TRBV2 and TRBJ1-3, reads EPEVTQTPSHQVTQMGQEVILRCVPISNHLYFYWYRQILGQKVEFLVSFYNNEISEKSEIFDDQFSVERPDGSNFTLKIRSTKLEDSAMYFCASSEGGQGGNTIYFGEGSWLTVV.

The count of this clone is one. The V call is TRBV14, the J call TRBJ2-7; D is perhaps TRBD2 (6 bases). The V end was cut by 4 bases, the J end by 3 bases, with 16 bases between. Germline CDR1 and CDR2: SGHDN and FVKESK. The length of the CDR3 is 15 residues. The CDR3 DNA follows: TGTGCCAGCAGCCGCTCGGGACTGGACTTCTACGAGCAGTACTTC. Translation: CASSRSGLDFYEQYF.

CDR3 sequence reads: CASSRGGPSYEQYF. The CDR3 region has the DNA TGCGCCAGCTCTAGGGGGGGGCCATCCTACGAGCAGTACTTC. The rearrangement uses TRBV10-2 and TRBJ2-7, with a weak D call TRBD2 (7 bases). CDR1 is WSHSY and CDR2 is SAAADI in the germline V gene. V gave up 8 bases and J gave up 1 base, with 15 bases separating them. This CDR3 comprises 14 residues.

The rearrangement uses TRBV12-3 or TRBV12-4 and TRBJ1-5; D gene unclear. Trimming pared 6 bases from V and 10 bases from J, leaving 10 bases between. CDR3 length equals 11 residues. CDR3: CASSREGPQHF. The CDR3 DNA sequence: TGTGCCAGCAGCCGTGAGGGACCCCAGCATTTT.

This clone has just a few counts. The chain joins TRBV4-1 to TRBJ1-2, with 9 nucleotides matching TRBD1. V gave up 3 bases and J gave up 2 bases; unmatched junction bases: 7. Germline V gene data show CDR1 as MGHRA and CDR2 as YSYEKL. The CDR3 covers 16 residues. The CDR3 DNA reads as TGCGCCAGCAGCCAGCCTACAGGGGGCTCAAACTATGGCTACACCTTC. Its translation is CASSQPTGGSNYGYTF.

J is TRBJ1-2 and V is TRBV29-1; 10 bases line up with TRBD1. The CDR3 sequence is 13 residues long. Germline CDR1 reads SQVTM; CDR2 reads ANQGSEA. Losses at the gene ends were 5 bases for V and 6 bases for J; bases not matched to a gene: 6. CDR3 sequence: CSVTGTGDDGYTF. CDR3 nucleotides: TGCAGCGTTACCGGGACAGGGGATGATGGCTACACCTTC.

V and J are TRBV5-5 and TRBJ2-1; TRBD2 agrees at 10 bases. Germline V CDR1 and CDR2: SGHKS, YYEKEE (reference sequence). V trimming: 0 bases; J trimming: 5 bases; junction bases outside the gene matches: 5. The CDR3 has 16 residues. This CDR3 reads CASSLELAGRNNEQFF. In DNA, the CDR3 is TGTGCCAGCAGCTTGGAACTAGCGGGGAGAAACAATGAGCAGTTCTTC.

V usage is TRBV7-3 and J usage is TRBJ2-2; 13 bases line up with TRBD2. The germline V gene encodes CDR1 SGHTA and CDR2 FQGTGA. Germline trimming cut 4 bases from V and 4 bases from J; bases unmatched to any gene: 6. The CDR3 runs to 17 residues. DNA of the CDR3: TGTGCCAGCAGCTCCAGACTAGCGGGGGGCGGCACCGGGGAGCTGTTTTTT. Its translation is CASSSRLAGGGTGELFF.